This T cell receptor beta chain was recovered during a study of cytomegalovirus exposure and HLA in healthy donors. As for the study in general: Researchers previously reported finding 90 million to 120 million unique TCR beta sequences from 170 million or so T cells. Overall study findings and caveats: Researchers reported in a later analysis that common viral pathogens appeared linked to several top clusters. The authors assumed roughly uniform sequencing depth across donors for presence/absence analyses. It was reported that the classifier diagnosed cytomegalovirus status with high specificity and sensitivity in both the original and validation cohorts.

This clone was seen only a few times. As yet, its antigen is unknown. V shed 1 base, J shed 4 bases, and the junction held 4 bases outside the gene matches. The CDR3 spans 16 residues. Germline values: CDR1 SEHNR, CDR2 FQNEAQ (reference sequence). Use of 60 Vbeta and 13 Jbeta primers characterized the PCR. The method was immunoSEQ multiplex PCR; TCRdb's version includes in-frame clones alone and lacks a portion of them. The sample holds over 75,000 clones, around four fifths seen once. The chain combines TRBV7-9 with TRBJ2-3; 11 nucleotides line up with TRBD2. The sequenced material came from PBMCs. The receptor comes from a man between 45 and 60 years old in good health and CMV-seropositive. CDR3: CASSLGLAGGPDTQYF. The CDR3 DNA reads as TGTGCCAGCAGCTTAGGCCTAGCGGGGGGCCCAGATACGCAGTATTTT.